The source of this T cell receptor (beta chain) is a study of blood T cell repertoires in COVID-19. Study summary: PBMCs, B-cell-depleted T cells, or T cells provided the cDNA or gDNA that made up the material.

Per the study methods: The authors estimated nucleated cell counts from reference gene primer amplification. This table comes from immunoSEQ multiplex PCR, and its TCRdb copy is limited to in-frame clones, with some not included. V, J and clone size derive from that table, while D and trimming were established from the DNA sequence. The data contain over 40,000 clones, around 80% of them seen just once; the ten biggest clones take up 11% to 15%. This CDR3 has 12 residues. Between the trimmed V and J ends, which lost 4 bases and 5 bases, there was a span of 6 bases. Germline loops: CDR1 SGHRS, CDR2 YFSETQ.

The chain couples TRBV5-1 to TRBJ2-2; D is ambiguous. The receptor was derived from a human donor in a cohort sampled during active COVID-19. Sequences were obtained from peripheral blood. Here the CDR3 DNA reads TGCGCCAGCAGCGTATCGACCGGGGAGCTGTTTTTT. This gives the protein CASSVSTGELFF. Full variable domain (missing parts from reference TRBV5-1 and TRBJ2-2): KAGVTQTPRYLIKTRGQQVTLSCSPISGHRSVSWYQQTPGQGLQFLFEYFSETQRNKGNFPGRFSGRQFSNSRSEMNVSTLELGDSALYLCASSVSTGELFFGEGSRLTVL.